Sequencing of this TCR beta chain was carried out in a study of blood T cell repertoires in COVID-19. Overall study: The United States, Italy and Spain were the sources of the acute and convalescent COVID-19 samples. From T cells, B-cell-depleted T cells, or PBMCs came the material, which was cDNA or gDNA.

In the original analysis: Cell counts per sample came from amplifying reference gene primers. Sequencing used immunoSEQ multiplex PCR; TCRdb keeps in-frame clones, though not all of them. For V, J and clone size, that table is used; D and trimming come from the DNA. The data hold fewer than 650,000 clones, with about 88% observed a single time. Germline CDR1 is LNHDA and CDR2 is SQIVND (reference sequence). Deletions cut 7 bases from V and 1 base from J, with 16 bases between. The CDR3 consists of 15 residues. Sequenced: peripheral blood. The sequence derives from a woman aged 45-60 years with COVID-19, enrolled during active disease. This chain connects TRBV19 to TRBJ1-1; weak D call: TRBD1 (5 bases). The chain's CDR3 is CASKGWGERNTEAFF. CDR3 sequence (DNA): TGTGCCAGTAAGGGATGGGGGGAGAGGAACACTGAAGCTTTCTTT.